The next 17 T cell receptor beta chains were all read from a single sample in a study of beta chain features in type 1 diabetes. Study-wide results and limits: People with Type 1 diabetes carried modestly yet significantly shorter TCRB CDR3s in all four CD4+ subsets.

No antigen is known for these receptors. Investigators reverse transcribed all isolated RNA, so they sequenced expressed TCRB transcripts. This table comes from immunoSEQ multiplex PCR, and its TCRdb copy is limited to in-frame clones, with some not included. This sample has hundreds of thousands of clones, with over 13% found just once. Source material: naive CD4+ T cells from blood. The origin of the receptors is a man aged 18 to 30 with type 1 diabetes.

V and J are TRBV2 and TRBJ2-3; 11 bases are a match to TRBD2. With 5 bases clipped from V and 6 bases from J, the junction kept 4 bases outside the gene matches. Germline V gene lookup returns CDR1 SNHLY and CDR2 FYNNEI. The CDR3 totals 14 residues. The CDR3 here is CASSLAGGGDTQYF. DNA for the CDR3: TGTGCCAGCAGTCTAGCGGGAGGAGGTGATACGCAGTATTTT.

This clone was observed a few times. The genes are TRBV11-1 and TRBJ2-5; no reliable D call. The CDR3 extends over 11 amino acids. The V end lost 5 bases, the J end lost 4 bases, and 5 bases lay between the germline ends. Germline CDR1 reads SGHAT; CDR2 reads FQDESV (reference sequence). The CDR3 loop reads CASSPRETQYF. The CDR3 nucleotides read TGTGCCAGCAGCCCCAGAGAGACCCAGTACTTC.

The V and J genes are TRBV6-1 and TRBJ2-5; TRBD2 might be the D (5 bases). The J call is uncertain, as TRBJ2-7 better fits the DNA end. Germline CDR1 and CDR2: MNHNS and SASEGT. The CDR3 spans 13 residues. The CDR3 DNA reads TGTGCCCGGGGAGAACTCCCGGCCTACGAGCAGTACTTC. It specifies CARGELPAYEQYF.

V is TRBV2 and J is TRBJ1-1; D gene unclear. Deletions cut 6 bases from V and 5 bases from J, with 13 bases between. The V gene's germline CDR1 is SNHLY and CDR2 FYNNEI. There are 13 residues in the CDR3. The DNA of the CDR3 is TGTGCCAGCAGCCTTCTTGCTGAAACTGAAGCTTTCTTT. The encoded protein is CASSLLAETEAFF.

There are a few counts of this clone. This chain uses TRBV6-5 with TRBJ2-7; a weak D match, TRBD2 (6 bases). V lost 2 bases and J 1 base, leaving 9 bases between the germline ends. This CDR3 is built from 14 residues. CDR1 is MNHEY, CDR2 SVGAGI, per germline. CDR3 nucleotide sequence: TGTGCCAGCAGTTACCGGGCGGGGTCCTACGAGCAGTACTTC. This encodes CASSYRAGSYEQYF.

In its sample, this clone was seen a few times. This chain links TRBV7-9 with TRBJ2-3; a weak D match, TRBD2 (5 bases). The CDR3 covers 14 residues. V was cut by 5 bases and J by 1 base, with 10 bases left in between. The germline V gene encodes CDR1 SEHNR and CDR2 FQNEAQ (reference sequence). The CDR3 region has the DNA TGTGCCAGCAGCCCCCTAGCCGGCACAGATACGCAGTATTTT. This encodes CASSPLAGTDTQYF.

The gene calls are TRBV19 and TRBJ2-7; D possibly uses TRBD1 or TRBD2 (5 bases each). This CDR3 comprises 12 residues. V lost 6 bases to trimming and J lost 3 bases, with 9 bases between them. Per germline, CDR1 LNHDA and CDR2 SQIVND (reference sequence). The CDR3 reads CASSQGDYEQYF. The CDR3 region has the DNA TGTGCCAGTAGCCAGGGAGACTACGAGCAGTACTTC. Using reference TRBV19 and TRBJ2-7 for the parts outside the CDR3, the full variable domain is DGGITQSPKYLFRKEGQNVTLSCEQNLNHDAMYWYRQDPGQGLRLIYYSQIVNDFQKGDIAEGYSVSREKKESFPLTVTSAQKNPTAFYLCASSQGDYEQYFGPGTRLTVT.

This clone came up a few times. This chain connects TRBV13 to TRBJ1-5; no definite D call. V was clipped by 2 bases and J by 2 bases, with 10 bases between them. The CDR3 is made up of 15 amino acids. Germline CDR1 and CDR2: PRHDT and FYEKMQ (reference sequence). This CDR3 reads CASSLKGGGNQPQHF. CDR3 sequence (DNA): TGTGCCAGCAGCTTAAAGGGAGGCGGCAATCAGCCCCAGCATTTT.

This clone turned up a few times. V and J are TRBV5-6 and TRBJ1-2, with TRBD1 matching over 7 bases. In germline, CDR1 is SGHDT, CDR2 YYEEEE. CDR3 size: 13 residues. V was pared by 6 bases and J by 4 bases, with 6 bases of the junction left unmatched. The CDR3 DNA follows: TGTGCCAGCATCCCCCAGGGGGGCTATGGCTACACCTTC. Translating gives CASIPQGGYGYTF.

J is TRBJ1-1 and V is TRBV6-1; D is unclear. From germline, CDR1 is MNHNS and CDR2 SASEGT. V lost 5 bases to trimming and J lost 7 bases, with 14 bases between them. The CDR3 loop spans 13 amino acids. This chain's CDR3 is CASSQRGDLEAFF. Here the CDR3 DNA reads TGTGCCAGCAGTCAAAGAGGAGATCTTGAAGCTTTCTTT.

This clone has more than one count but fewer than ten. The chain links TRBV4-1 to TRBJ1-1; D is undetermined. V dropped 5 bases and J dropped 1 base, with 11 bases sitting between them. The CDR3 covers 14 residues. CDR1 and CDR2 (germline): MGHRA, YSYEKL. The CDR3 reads CASSAPVRNTEAFF. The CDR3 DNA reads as TGCGCCAGCAGCGCCCCGGTTCGGAACACTGAAGCTTTCTTT.

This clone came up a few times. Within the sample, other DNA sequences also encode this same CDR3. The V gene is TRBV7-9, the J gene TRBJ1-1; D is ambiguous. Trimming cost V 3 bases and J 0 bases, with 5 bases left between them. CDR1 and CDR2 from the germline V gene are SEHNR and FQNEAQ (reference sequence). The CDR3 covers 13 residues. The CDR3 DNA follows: TGTGCCAGCAGCTTTGATCTGAACACTGAAGCTTTCTTT. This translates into CASSFDLNTEAFF.

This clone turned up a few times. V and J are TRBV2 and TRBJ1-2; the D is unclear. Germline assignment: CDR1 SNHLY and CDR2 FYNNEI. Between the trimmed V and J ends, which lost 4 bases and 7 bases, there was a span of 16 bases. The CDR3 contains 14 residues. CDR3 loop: CASSVLGSSAGYTF. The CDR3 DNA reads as TGTGCCAGCAGTGTCCTGGGTTCCTCCGCTGGCTACACCTTC.

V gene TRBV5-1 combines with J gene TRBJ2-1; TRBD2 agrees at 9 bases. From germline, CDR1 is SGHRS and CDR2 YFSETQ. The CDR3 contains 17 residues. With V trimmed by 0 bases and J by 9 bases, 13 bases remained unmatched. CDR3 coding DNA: TGCGCCAGCAGCTTGGAACTAGCGGGTCTCAAATCGGGTGAGCAGTTCTTC. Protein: CASSLELAGLKSGEQFF.

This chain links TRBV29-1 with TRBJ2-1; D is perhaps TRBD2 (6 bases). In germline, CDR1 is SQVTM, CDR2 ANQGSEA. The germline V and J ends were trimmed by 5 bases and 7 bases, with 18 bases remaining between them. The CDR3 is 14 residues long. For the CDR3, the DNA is TGCAGCGTTAAGGACTACCCAGATAGGAATGAGCAGTTCTTC. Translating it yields CSVKDYPDRNEQFF.

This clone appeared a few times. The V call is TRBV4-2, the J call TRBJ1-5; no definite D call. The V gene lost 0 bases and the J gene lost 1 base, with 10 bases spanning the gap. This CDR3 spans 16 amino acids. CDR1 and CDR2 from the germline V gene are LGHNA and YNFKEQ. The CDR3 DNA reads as TGTGCCAGCAGCCAAGATCGTCGGACCAGCAATCAGCCCCAGCATTTT. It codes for CASSQDRRTSNQPQHF.

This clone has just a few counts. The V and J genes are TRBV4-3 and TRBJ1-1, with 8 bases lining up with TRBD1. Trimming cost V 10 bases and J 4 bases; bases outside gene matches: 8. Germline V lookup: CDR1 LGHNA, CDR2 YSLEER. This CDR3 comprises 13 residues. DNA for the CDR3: TGCGCCAACAAGGACAGGGAATTCACTGAAGCTTTCTTT. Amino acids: CANKDREFTEAFF.